This T cell receptor beta chain was identified during a study of blood T cell repertoires in COVID-19. As for the study in general: From T cells, B-cell-depleted T cells, or PBMCs came the material, which was cDNA or gDNA.

In the source study's methods: It was from reference gene primer amplification that nucleated cell counts were estimated. Assay used: immunoSEQ multiplex PCR; TCRdb lists only in-frame clones, some missing. V and J calls and clone size are those listed in that table; D and trimming were worked out from the DNA. Counted here are about 140,000 clones, 76% occurring once; the ten biggest clones make up approximately 4.5%. From germline, CDR1 is LGHNA and CDR2 YNFKEQ. Trimming took 6 bases from V and 8 from J, leaving 19 bases between them. This CDR3 has 14 residues. The receptor comes from a woman of 80 years or more with active or convalescent COVID-19. Sequencing was done on a sample of peripheral blood. The chain joins TRBV4-2 to TRBJ1-2, with a weak D call TRBD1 (6 bases). CDR3 nucleotide sequence: TGTGCCAGCAGTTTCTCAGGGGTAACGAGCGGCTACACCTTC. It yields the protein CASSFSGVTSGYTF.